This passage covers 9 T cell receptor beta chains from one sample sequenced in a study of T cell repertoires in cytomegalovirus infection. TCRdb called the reads again in MiXCR, with one record for every CDR3 protein. The sample consists of about 310,000 distinct CDR3 sequences, 20% to 25% of them appearing once. No antigen has been assigned to these receptors. Sequencing used cultured PBMCs, obtained from culture after CMV antigen stimulation. The origin of the receptors is a human donor in good health (CMV status not recorded). Some clones in this sample may be carry-over from other donors' samples.

The chain carries TRBV19 and TRBJ2-3; D may be TRBD1 (6 bases). This CDR3 comprises 14 residues. Germline CDR1 LNHDA, CDR2 SQIVND (reference sequence). V was pared by 4 bases and J by 5 bases, with 13 bases between. CDR3 sequence (DNA): TGTGCCAGTAGTAAGACAGGTCTTTTAGATACGCAGTATTTT. It is translated as CASSKTGLLDTQYF.

This clonotype has at least ten counts. The chain recombines TRBV7-2 with TRBJ2-3, with 7 bases aligning to TRBD2. CDR3 length: 14 amino acids. The V gene end was trimmed by 5 bases and the J gene end by 4 bases; junction bases not matched to a gene: 6. CDR1 SGHTA and CDR2 FQGNSA come from the germline V gene. The CDR3 spells CASSPAAGADTQYF. CDR3 DNA sequence: TGTGCCAGCAGCCCCGCGGCGGGAGCAGATACGCAGTATTTT.

This clonotype was observed a few times. This chain uses TRBV12-3 or TRBV12-4 with TRBJ2-5; possibly TRBD2 for D (5 bases). The CDR3 has 12 amino acids. V was pared by 6 bases and J by 5 bases, with 10 bases between. CDR3 loop: CASRRAGETQYF. CDR3 DNA: TGTGCCAGCAGACGCGCGGGCGAGACCCAGTACTTC.

The table lists this clonotype with many counts. The V gene is TRBV12-3 or TRBV12-4, the J gene TRBJ1-5; tentatively, D is TRBD1 (6 bases). V was trimmed by 5 bases and J by 9 bases, leaving 23 bases between them. The CDR3 has 16 amino acids. This CDR3 reads CASSPRAGAALGPQHF. CDR3 in DNA: TGTGCCAGCAGTCCACGAGCGGGGGCGGCCCTCGGGCCCCAGCATTTT.

This clonotype was observed a handful of times. The chain has TRBV6-2 or TRBV6-3 and TRBJ2-7; 10 nucleotides match TRBD1. Germline values: CDR1 MNHEY, CDR2 SVGEGT. The junction had 9 bases not matched to a gene; V was cut back by 7 bases and J by 6 bases. This CDR3 comprises 14 residues. The CDR3 region has the DNA TGTGCCAGCACCGATCCGACAGGGGGCTCCGAGCAGTACGTC. Translated: CASTDPTGGSEQYV.

The rearrangement links TRBV9 to TRBJ1-2; tentatively, D is TRBD1 (5 bases). This CDR3 has 16 amino acids. With 3 bases removed from V and 8 bases from J, the gap between germline ends came to 23 bases. In germline, CDR1 is SGDLS, CDR2 YYNGEE. The CDR3 region is CASSAGLPGRLGGYTF. In DNA, the CDR3 is TGTGCCAGCAGCGCTGGCCTACCGGGACGTCTAGGCGGCTACACCTTC.

The rearrangement joins TRBV27 to TRBJ2-3; 8 bases align to TRBD2. The germline V gene has CDR1 MNHEY and CDR2 SMNVEV (reference sequence). CDR3 size: 14 residues. Germline trimming cut 6 bases from V and 3 bases from J; bases unmatched to any gene: 5. This chain's CDR3 is CASRTGTRTDTQYF. CDR3 nucleotides: TGTGCCAGCAGAACCGGGACTAGGACAGATACGCAGTATTTT.

This clonotype was counted only a few times. The chain has TRBV2 and TRBJ2-5; 9 nucleotides line up with TRBD2. This CDR3 spans 14 amino acids. CDR1 is SNHLY, CDR2 FYNNEI, per germline. With 6 bases clipped from V and 3 bases from J, the junction kept 5 bases outside the gene matches. The CDR3 sequence: CASRVRLAEETQYF. CDR3 DNA sequence: TGTGCCAGCAGAGTAAGACTAGCGGAAGAGACCCAGTACTTC. The complete variable domain, with remaining parts taken from reference TRBV2 and TRBJ2-5, reads EPEVTQTPSHQVTQMGQEVILRCVPISNHLYFYWYRQILGQKVEFLVSFYNNEISEKSEIFDDQFSVERPDGSNFTLKIRSTKLEDSAMYFCASRVRLAEETQYFGPGTRLLVL.

This clonotype was seen more than once but under ten times. The chain employs TRBV28 and TRBJ2-2; possible D gene TRBD2, 7 bases. This CDR3 is 15 amino acids long. V was clipped by 9 bases and J by 2 bases, with 16 bases between them. Germline CDR1 and CDR2: MDHEN and SYDVKM. Here the CDR3 DNA reads TGTGCCAGTCGGATCGGGGGGCCTAACACCGGGGAGCTGTTTTTT. Its translation is CASRIGGPNTGELFF.